Given below is one T cell receptor beta chain in context. The data originate from a study of PD-1 blockade in classical Hodgkin lymphoma. Libraries were prepared by immunoSEQ multiplex PCR; TCRdb keeps only in-frame clonotypes and omits some of them. The sample has approximately 70,000 clones; 85% to 95% are singletons. Patients all relapsed after autologous stem cell transplantation, and there was variation in brentuximab vedotin exposure. Trimming pared 9 bases from V and 5 bases from J, leaving 1 base between. This CDR3 comprises 8 residues. Germline values: CDR1 MNHNS, CDR2 SASEGT. The rearrangement joins TRBV6-1 to TRBJ1-2; D is unresolved. This clonotype originated in a human donor with classical Hodgkin lymphoma. Material: peripheral blood mononuclear cells (PBMCs), obtained at baseline. This CDR3 is CARYGYTF. CDR3 sequence (DNA): TGTGCCAGGTATGGCTACACCTTC.